The 31 T cell receptor beta chains presented below share a single source sample, sequenced in a study of PD-1 blockade in classical Hodgkin lymphoma. Sequenced by immunoSEQ multiplex PCR; TCRdb stores in-frame clones only, minus some. The sample lists 40,000 to 55,000 clones; around four fifths were seen once. Described time point: cycle 4 day 1 (C4D1), after 6 weeks of nivolumab. Following autologous stem cell transplantation, relapse occurred in every patient, and exposure to brentuximab vedotin varied. The specimen comprised peripheral blood mononuclear cells (PBMCs), sampled before the fourth cycle of nivolumab. The receptors were sampled from a human donor with classical Hodgkin lymphoma.

This clone was seen a handful of times. This chain links TRBV11-3 with TRBJ2-7; perhaps TRBD1 as D (6 bases). CDR3 length: 13 amino acids. V lost 4 bases and J 0 bases, leaving 7 bases between the germline ends. Germline assignment: CDR1 SGHNT and CDR2 YENEEA. The CDR3 sequence is CASSSQGSYEQYF. The CDR3 nucleotides read TGTGCCAGCAGCTCACAGGGCTCCTACGAGCAGTACTTC.

V gene TRBV7-3 combines with J gene TRBJ2-5; D tentatively fits TRBD1 or TRBD2 (6 bases each). In germline, CDR1 is SGHTA, CDR2 FQGTGA. The CDR3 contains 14 residues. V lost 2 bases to trimming and J lost 2 bases, with 9 bases between them. The CDR3 nucleotides read TGTGCCAGCAGCTTACAAGGGGGGCAAGAGACCCAGTACTTC. As protein: CASSLQGGQETQYF.

The chain recombines TRBV9 with TRBJ1-2; TRBD1 might be the D (5 bases). The germline V gene encodes CDR1 SGDLS and CDR2 YYNGEE. The CDR3 extends over 16 amino acids. The V end was cut by 4 bases, the J end by 2 bases, with 18 bases between. DNA for the CDR3: TGTGCCAGCAGCCCCCGGGATATGACAGAAAACTATGGCTACACCTTC. Its translation is CASSPRDMTENYGYTF.

The chain carries TRBV6-5 and TRBJ2-2; the D gene could be TRBD1 or TRBD2 (5 bases each). This CDR3 has 16 amino acids. Trimming removed 2 bases from V and 1 base from J, with 11 bases in between. CDR1 is MNHEY, CDR2 SVGAGI, per germline. In nucleotides, the CDR3 is TGTGCCAGCAGTTACCAGGGAGCCGGGAACACCGGGGAGCTGTTTTTT. Protein: CASSYQGAGNTGELFF.

The chain links TRBV14 to TRBJ2-3; perhaps TRBD1 as D (6 bases). The CDR3 spans 18 residues. V gave up 0 bases and J gave up 2 bases, with 18 bases separating them. Germline V lookup: CDR1 SGHDN, CDR2 FVKESK. This CDR3 reads CASSQERYRVKVTDTQYF. The CDR3 bases are TGTGCCAGCAGCCAAGAGAGATACAGGGTGAAGGTCACAGATACGCAGTATTTT.

The V gene is TRBV5-1, the J gene TRBJ2-7, with D possibly TRBD1 on 5 matching bases. The CDR3 length is 15 residues. The V end lost 7 bases, the J end lost 2 bases, and 19 bases lay between the germline ends. From germline, CDR1 is SGHRS and CDR2 YFSETQ. The CDR3 protein is CASARATQDTYEQYF. As DNA, the CDR3 is TGCGCCAGCGCTCGAGCGACCCAGGACACCTACGAGCAGTACTTC.

The gene calls are TRBV13 and TRBJ1-2; possible D gene TRBD1, 6 bases. Germline loops: CDR1 PRHDT, CDR2 FYEKMQ (reference sequence). The CDR3 sequence is 15 residues long. Trimming pared 1 base from V and 4 bases from J, leaving 13 bases between. In nucleotides, the CDR3 is TGTGCCAGCAGCTTAGAGGGGGGATCAGTCTATGGCTACACCTTC. Protein: CASSLEGGSVYGYTF.

The chain couples TRBV6-5 to TRBJ1-2, with 12 bases lining up with TRBD1. The CDR3 loop spans 14 amino acids. V lost 5 bases to trimming and J lost 7 bases; unmatched junction nucleotides: 5. The germline V gene has CDR1 MNHEY and CDR2 SVGAGI. The CDR3 reads CASSRDRGLSGYTF. DNA for the CDR3: TGTGCCAGCAGTCGGGACAGGGGGCTGTCTGGCTACACCTTC.

The chain couples TRBV6-6 to TRBJ1-1; D is unresolved. Per germline, CDR1 MNHNY and CDR2 SVGAGI (reference sequence). Trimming removed 2 bases from V and 1 base from J, with 5 bases in between. The length of the CDR3 is 13 residues. The CDR3 DNA is TGTGCCAGCAGTTACCGACAGAACACTGAAGCTTTCTTT. Translating it yields CASSYRQNTEAFF.

The V call is TRBV6-5, the J call TRBJ1-3; no clear D gene. The length of the CDR3 is 14 residues. Trimming removed 2 bases at V and 2 bases at J, with 7 bases between. Per germline, CDR1 MNHEY and CDR2 SVGAGI. CDR3 sequence: CASSYLGPGNTIYF. For the CDR3, the DNA is TGTGCCAGCAGTTACCTAGGGCCTGGAAACACCATATATTTT.

Comments on this clone: Additional DNA sequences in this sample encode the identical CDR3. V is TRBV19 and J is TRBJ2-3, with D perhaps TRBD2 (6 bases). Looked up from germline, CDR1 is LNHDA and CDR2 is SQIVND (reference sequence). This CDR3 region has 13 residues. In DNA, the CDR3 is TGTGCTAGTGGCGGCATCGGGGGAAATACGCAGTATTTT. Amino acids: CASGGIGGNTQYF.

J is TRBJ1-5 and V is TRBV16; no clear D gene. This CDR3 has 13 residues. With 5 bases removed from V and 2 bases from J, the gap between germline ends came to 7 bases. The germline gives CDR1 KGHSY, CDR2 FQNENV. The CDR3 sequence is CASSIQGNQPQHF. Written as DNA, the CDR3 is TGTGCCAGCAGCATCCAGGGCAATCAGCCCCAGCATTTT.

The gene calls are TRBV4-1 and TRBJ1-1, with D possibly being TRBD1 (5 bases). Germline CDR1 and CDR2: MGHRA and YSYEKL. The CDR3 runs 19 residues. The V end lost 3 bases, the J end lost 5 bases, and 28 bases lay between the germline ends. In nucleotides, the CDR3 is TGCGCCAGCAGCCACAAAAGCACCCCTCGCTGGCAGGGAGAGACTGAAGCTTTCTTT. Translating it yields CASSHKSTPRWQGETEAFF.

The chain couples TRBV29-1 to TRBJ2-1; 7 bases align to TRBD1. V lost 6 bases to trimming and J lost 11 bases; unmatched junction nucleotides: 7. In germline, CDR1 is SQVTM, CDR2 ANQGSEA. The CDR3 runs to 11 residues. CDR3 sequence reads: CSVEGTAQQFF. In nucleotides, the CDR3 is TGCAGCGTAGAGGGGACAGCTCAGCAGTTCTTC.

The genes are TRBV2 and TRBJ1-3; 9 positions match TRBD1. CDR3 length: 17 amino acids. V trimming: 6 bases; J trimming: 0 bases; junction bases outside the gene matches: 9. Germline CDR1 is SNHLY and CDR2 is FYNNEI. CDR3 region: CASRQGAILFSGNTIYF. CDR3 bases: TGTGCCAGCAGACAGGGGGCAATCCTTTTCTCTGGAAACACCATATATTTT.

The rearrangement links TRBV7-2 to TRBJ2-1; 7 bases match TRBD2. The CDR3 runs to 16 residues. V was clipped by 3 bases and J by 7 bases; unmatched bases: 12. Germline lookup yields CDR1 SGHTA and CDR2 FQGNSA. CDR3 in amino acids: CASSLNSALRGNEQFF. CDR3 coding DNA: TGTGCCAGCAGCTTGAATTCGGCTTTGCGGGGGAATGAGCAGTTCTTC. Variable domain in full (rest from reference TRBV7-2 and TRBJ2-1): GAGVSQSPSNKVTEKGKDVELRCDPISGHTALYWYRQSLGQGLEFLIYFQGNSAPDKSGLPSDRFSAERTGGSVSTLTIQRTQQEDSAVYLCASSLNSALRGNEQFFGPGTRLTVL.

The V and J genes are TRBV14 and TRBJ2-6; D possibly corresponds to TRBD1 (5 bases). This CDR3 spans 15 amino acids. Trimming took 2 bases from V and 3 from J, leaving 8 bases between them. Per germline, CDR1 SGHDN and CDR2 FVKESK. CDR3 DNA: TGTGCCAGCAGCCAACAGGGTTATGGGGCCAACGTCCTGACTTTC. As protein: CASSQQGYGANVLTF.

The chain combines TRBV7-9 with TRBJ1-1; 7 bases match TRBD1. Per the germline V gene, CDR1 is SEHNR and CDR2 is FQNEAQ (reference sequence). The CDR3 is made up of 13 amino acids. The V and J ends lost 5 bases and 3 bases, in that order; junction bases with no gene match: 3. CDR3 residues: CASSRDSHTEAFF. As DNA, the CDR3 is TGTGCCAGCAGCCGGGACAGTCACACTGAAGCTTTCTTT.

This clone showed up just once. The chain employs TRBV6-5 and TRBJ1-5; the D gene is possibly TRBD1 (6 bases). The CDR3 spans 13 residues. V was shortened by 7 bases and J by 4 bases, with 11 bases between the two germline ends. CDR1 and CDR2 (germline): MNHEY, SVGAGI. The CDR3 region is CASNPQGNQPQHF. In nucleotides, the CDR3 is TGTGCCAGCAACCCACAGGGAAATCAGCCCCAGCATTTT.

The V and J genes are TRBV7-9 and TRBJ1-2, with unresolved D. The CDR3 runs to 15 residues. Germline CDR1 reads SEHNR; CDR2 reads FQNEAQ (reference sequence). With 4 bases removed from V and 5 bases from J, the gap between germline ends came to 17 bases. The CDR3 bases are TGTGCCAGCAGCTCGAGGGATTTTGACACTTATGGCTACACCTTC. Its translation is CASSSRDFDTYGYTF.

The V call is TRBV5-6, the J call TRBJ2-1, with TRBD2 as a possible D gene (5 bases). The CDR3 totals 13 residues. V lost 4 bases and J 8 bases, leaving 13 bases between the germline ends. CDR1 is SGHDT, CDR2 YYEEEE, per germline. CDR3 residues: CASSPLVRDEQFF. The CDR3 nucleotides are TGTGCCAGCAGCCCCTTGGTGAGGGATGAGCAGTTCTTC.

This chain links TRBV9 with TRBJ2-2; the D gene is possibly TRBD2 (7 bases). This CDR3 comprises 15 residues. Germline V gene sequence: CDR1 SGDLS, CDR2 YYNGEE. V was trimmed by 3 bases and J by 8 bases, leaving 17 bases between them. The chain's CDR3 is CASSARGGAPGELFF. CDR3 nucleotides: TGTGCCAGCAGCGCCCGAGGGGGGGCGCCAGGGGAGCTGTTTTTT.

The genes are TRBV7-2 and TRBJ2-7; 7 nucleotides align to TRBD1. Trimming cost V 2 bases and J 0 bases; bases outside gene matches: 13. Germline-derived CDR1 and CDR2 are SGHTA and FQGNSA. The length of the CDR3 is 18 residues. CDR3 loop: CASSLRGAGTARSYEQYF. The CDR3 bases are TGTGCCAGCAGCTTACGTGGAGCCGGGACAGCCCGCTCCTACGAGCAGTACTTC. The variable domain in full, with the rest retrieved from reference TRBV7-2 and TRBJ2-7, is GAGVSQSPSNKVTEKGKDVELRCDPISGHTALYWYRQSLGQGLEFLIYFQGNSAPDKSGLPSDRFSAERTGGSVSTLTIQRTQQEDSAVYLCASSLRGAGTARSYEQYFGPGTRLTVT.

The V and J genes are TRBV18 and TRBJ2-5; D is uncertain. This CDR3 comprises 16 residues. Germline CDR1 and CDR2: KGHSH and LQKENI. Trimming took 2 bases from V and 1 from J, leaving 14 bases between them. Written as DNA, the CDR3 is TGTGCCAGCTCACCAACTGAACCCGCCAGCCAAGAGACCCAGTACTTC. This sequence encodes CASSPTEPASQETQYF.

J is TRBJ1-6 and V is TRBV6-4, with D uncertain. With 3 bases removed from V and 10 bases from J, the gap between germline ends came to 10 bases. CDR1 and CDR2 from the germline V gene are MRHNA and SNTAGT. CDR3 length equals 13 residues. CDR3 sequence reads: CASSEAQGSPLHF. CDR3 DNA: TGTGCCAGCAGTGAAGCACAAGGGTCACCCCTCCACTTT.

The chain has TRBV18 and TRBJ1-3; maybe TRBD1 (6 bases). The CDR3 runs to 15 residues. Trimming shortened V by 5 bases and J by 4 bases, and 15 bases separated the two germline ends. Germline lookup yields CDR1 KGHSH and CDR2 LQKENI. The CDR3 here is CASSKGPGTGNTIYF. CDR3 nucleotides: TGTGCCAGCTCAAAGGGCCCCGGGACAGGAAACACCATATATTTT.

The rearrangement joins TRBV5-1 to TRBJ1-1; weak D call: TRBD1 (5 bases). Trimming cost V 2 bases and J 0 bases, with 17 bases left between them. The CDR3 has 17 residues. Germline CDR1 SGHRS, CDR2 YFSETQ. Here the CDR3 reads CASSFFREVGMNTEAFF. The CDR3, as DNA: TGCGCCAGCAGCTTTTTCAGGGAGGTGGGAATGAACACTGAAGCTTTCTTT.

J is TRBJ2-2 and V is TRBV29-1, with D possibly being TRBD1 (6 bases). CDR1 and CDR2 from the germline V gene are SQVTM and ANQGSEA. The V end lost 7 bases, the J end lost 5 bases, and 11 bases lay between the germline ends. The CDR3 covers 12 residues. The CDR3 nucleotides are TGCAGCGCGTCAACAGGGACCGGGGAGCTGTTTTTT. This codes for CSASTGTGELFF.

The V gene is TRBV27, the J gene TRBJ2-3, with 11 nucleotides matching TRBD2. This CDR3 region has 17 residues. V trimming: 4 bases; J trimming: 2 bases; junction bases outside the gene matches: 8. Germline CDR1 MNHEY, CDR2 SMNVEV (reference sequence). CDR3: CASSSPTSGVSTDTQYF. CDR3 nucleotide sequence: TGTGCCAGCAGTTCCCCGACTAGCGGGGTATCCACAGATACGCAGTATTTT.

The chain carries TRBV12-5 and TRBJ1-1; D possibly corresponds to TRBD1 (6 bases). Trimming pared 6 bases from V and 1 base from J, leaving 9 bases between. This CDR3 has 13 amino acids. Per the germline V gene, CDR1 is LGHNT and CDR2 is FRNRAP. The CDR3 loop is CASGPDRNTEAFF. DNA for the CDR3: TGTGCTAGTGGCCCGGACAGGAACACTGAAGCTTTCTTT.

CDR3 in amino acids: CASTGLGGRTTDTQYF. In DNA, the CDR3 is TGTGCCAGCACCGGATTAGGGGGGCGTACGACAGATACGCAGTATTTT. The gene calls are TRBV7-8 and TRBJ2-3, with D perhaps assigned TRBD1 or TRBD2 (6 bases each). With 7 bases removed from V and 3 bases from J, the gap between germline ends came to 20 bases. The CDR3 length is 16 residues. Germline CDR1 is SGHVS and CDR2 is FQNEAQ.